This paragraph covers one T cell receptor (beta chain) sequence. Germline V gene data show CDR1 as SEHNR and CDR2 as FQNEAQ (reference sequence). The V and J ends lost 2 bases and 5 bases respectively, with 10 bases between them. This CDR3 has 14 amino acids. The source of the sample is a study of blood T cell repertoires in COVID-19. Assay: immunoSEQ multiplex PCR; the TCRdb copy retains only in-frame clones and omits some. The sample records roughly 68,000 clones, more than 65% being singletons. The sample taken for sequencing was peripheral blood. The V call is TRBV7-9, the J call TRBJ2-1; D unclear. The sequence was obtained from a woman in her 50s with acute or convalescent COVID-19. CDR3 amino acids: CASSLWSSDNEQFF. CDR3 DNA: TGTGCCAGCAGCTTATGGAGTTCCGACAATGAGCAGTTCTTC.